The source of this T cell receptor (beta chain) is a study of Ad26.COV2.S vaccination and SARS-CoV-2 variants. Overall study: Enrollment placed the donor in the COV1001 Ad26.COV2.S trial arm.

Libraries were prepared by immunoSEQ multiplex PCR; TCRdb keeps only in-frame clonotypes and omits some of them. The sample lists 500,000 or so clones, 87% seen once, with roughly 13% in the top ten. Study-wide points: Higher spike-specific TCR breadth was found in vaccine recipients than in placebo recipients. Vaccinated and placebo-treated recipients had similar non-spike TCR breadth.

As for this clone: Its antigen is currently unknown.

Germline CDR1 is LNHDA and CDR2 is SQIVND (reference sequence). This CDR3 region has 15 residues. Between the trimmed V and J ends, which lost 8 bases and 4 bases, there was a span of 15 bases. Treatment in this sample: some 19 received Ad26.COV2.S at low or high dose, single or two shots; 5 received placebo; per-sample allocation not given. Sampling occurred on day 63 after the first vaccine or placebo injection. The sample was peripheral blood, taken in a trial of Ad26.COV2.S vaccine versus placebo. The source of this sequence is a person aged 18 to 65 who received the Ad26.COV2.S COVID-19 vaccine or a placebo. This sequence joins TRBV19 and TRBJ2-6; tentative D call: TRBD2 (5 bases). This CDR3 is CASGGWSQGANVLTF. For the CDR3, the DNA is TGTGCCAGTGGCGGGTGGAGCCAAGGGGCCAACGTCCTGACTTTC.